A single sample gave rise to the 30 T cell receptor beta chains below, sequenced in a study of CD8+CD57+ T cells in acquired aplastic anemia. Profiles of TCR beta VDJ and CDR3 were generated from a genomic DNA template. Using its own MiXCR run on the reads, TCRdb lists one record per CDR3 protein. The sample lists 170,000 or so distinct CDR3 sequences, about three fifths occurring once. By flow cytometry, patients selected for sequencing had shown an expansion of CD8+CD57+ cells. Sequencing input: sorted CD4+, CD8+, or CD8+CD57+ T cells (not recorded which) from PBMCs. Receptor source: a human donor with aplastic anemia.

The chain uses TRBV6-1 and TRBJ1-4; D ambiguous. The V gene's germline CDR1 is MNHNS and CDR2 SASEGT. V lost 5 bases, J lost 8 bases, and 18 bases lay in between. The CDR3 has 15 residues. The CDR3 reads CASSFRREGNEKLFF. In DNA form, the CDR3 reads TGTGCCAGCAGTTTTCGACGGGAAGGGAACGAAAAACTGTTTTTT.

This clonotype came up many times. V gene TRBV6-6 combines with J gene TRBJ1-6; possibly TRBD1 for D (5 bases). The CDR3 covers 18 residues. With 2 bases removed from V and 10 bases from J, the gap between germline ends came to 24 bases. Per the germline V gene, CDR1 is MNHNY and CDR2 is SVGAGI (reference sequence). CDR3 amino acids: CASSYGVNLGLLGSPLHF. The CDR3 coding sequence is TGTGCCAGCAGTTACGGGGTGAATTTGGGGCTCCTGGGCTCACCCCTCCACTTT.

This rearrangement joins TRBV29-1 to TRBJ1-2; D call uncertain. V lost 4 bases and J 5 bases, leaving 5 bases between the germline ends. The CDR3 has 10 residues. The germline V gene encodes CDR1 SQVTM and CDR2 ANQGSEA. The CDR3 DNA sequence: TGCAGCGTTGGGGAGTATGGCTACACCTTC. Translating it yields CSVGEYGYTF.

Here the CDR3 DNA reads TGTGCCAGTAGTCCCCGGGACCGGAGGTGGAATCAGCCCCAGCATTTT. Translated: CASSPRDRRWNQPQHF. V is TRBV19 and J is TRBJ1-5; D perhaps matches TRBD1 (5 bases). The CDR3 has 16 amino acids. Germline V gene lookup returns CDR1 LNHDA and CDR2 SQIVND (reference sequence). V shed 5 bases and J shed 4 bases, with 18 bases lying between them.

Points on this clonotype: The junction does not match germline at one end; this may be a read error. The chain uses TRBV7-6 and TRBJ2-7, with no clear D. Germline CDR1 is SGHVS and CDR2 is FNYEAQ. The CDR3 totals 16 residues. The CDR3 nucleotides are TGCGCCAGCAGCCTTTTATCGCCGGGTATCTCCTACGAGCAGTACTTC. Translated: CASSLLSPGISYEQYF.

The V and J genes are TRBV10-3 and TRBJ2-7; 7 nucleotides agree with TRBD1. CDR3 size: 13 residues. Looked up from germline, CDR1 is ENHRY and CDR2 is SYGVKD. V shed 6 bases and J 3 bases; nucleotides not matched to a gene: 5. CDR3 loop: CAIRDGTDYEQYF. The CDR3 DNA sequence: TGTGCCATCAGAGACGGGACAGACTACGAGCAGTACTTC.

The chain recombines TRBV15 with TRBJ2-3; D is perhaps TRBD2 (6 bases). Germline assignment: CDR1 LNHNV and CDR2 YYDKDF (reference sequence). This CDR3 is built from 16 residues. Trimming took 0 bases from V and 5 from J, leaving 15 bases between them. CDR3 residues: CATSRDNGGRGDTQYF. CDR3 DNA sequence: TGTGCCACCAGCAGAGATAACGGGGGACGAGGAGATACGCAGTATTTT.

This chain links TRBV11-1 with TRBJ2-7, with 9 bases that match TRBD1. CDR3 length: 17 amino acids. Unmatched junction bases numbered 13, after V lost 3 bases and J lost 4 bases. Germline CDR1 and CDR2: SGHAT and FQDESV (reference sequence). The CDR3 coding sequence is TGTGCCAGCAGCTTGAACCTCGGACAGGGGAGGGGATACGAGCAGTACTTC. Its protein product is CASSLNLGQGRGYEQYF.

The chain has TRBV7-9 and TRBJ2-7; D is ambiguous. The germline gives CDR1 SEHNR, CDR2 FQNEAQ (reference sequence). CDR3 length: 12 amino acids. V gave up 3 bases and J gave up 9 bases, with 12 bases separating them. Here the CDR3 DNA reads TGTGCCAGCAGCTTGGAAGGCTATGTGCAGTACTTC. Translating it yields CASSLEGYVQYF.

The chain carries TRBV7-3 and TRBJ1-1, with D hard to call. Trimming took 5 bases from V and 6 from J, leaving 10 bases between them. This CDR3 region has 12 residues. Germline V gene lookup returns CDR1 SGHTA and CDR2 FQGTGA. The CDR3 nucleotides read TGTGCCAGCAGCATCGGGAGCGCTGAAGCTTTCTTT. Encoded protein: CASSIGSAEAFF.

This chain's CDR3 is CASSIARADYEQYF. The CDR3 DNA reads as TGTGCCAGTAGTATCGCCAGGGCAGACTACGAGCAGTACTTC. The rearrangement uses TRBV19 and TRBJ2-7; a possible D gene is TRBD1 (5 bases). The V end was cut by 3 bases, the J end by 3 bases, with 12 bases between. The CDR3 loop spans 14 amino acids. Germline CDR1 and CDR2: LNHDA and SQIVND (reference sequence).

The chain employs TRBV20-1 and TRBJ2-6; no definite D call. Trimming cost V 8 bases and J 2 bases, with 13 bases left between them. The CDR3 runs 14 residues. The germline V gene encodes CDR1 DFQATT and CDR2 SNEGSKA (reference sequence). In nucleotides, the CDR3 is TGCAGTCCGATAGTTACCCCTGGGGCCAACGTCCTGACTTTC. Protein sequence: CSPIVTPGANVLTF.

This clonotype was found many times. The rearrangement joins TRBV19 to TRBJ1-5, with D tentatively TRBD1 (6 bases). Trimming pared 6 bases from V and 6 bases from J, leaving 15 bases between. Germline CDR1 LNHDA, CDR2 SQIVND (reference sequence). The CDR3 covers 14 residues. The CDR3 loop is CASSRGDTLQPQHF. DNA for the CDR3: TGTGCCAGTAGCAGAGGGGACACACTTCAGCCCCAGCATTTT.

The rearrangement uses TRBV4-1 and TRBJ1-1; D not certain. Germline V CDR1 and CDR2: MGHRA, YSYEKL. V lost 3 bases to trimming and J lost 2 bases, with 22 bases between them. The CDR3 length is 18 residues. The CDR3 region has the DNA TGCGCCAGCAGCCAGCCTTGGGTGGAGAAGCCCGCTAACACTGAAGCTTTCTTT. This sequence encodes CASSQPWVEKPANTEAFF.

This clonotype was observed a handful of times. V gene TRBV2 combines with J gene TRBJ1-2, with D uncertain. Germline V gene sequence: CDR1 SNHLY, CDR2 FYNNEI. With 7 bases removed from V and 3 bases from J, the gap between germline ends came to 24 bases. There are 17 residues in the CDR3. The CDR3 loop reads CASIVPPDWGRDYGYTF. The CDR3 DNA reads TGTGCCAGCATCGTACCCCCCGACTGGGGAAGGGACTATGGCTACACCTTC.

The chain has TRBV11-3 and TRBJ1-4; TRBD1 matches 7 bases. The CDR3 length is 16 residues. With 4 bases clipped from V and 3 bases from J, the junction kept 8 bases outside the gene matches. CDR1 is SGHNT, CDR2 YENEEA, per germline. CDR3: CASSSRGQGSNEKLFF. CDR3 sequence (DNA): TGTGCCAGCAGCTCGAGGGGGCAGGGATCTAATGAAAAACTGTTTTTT.

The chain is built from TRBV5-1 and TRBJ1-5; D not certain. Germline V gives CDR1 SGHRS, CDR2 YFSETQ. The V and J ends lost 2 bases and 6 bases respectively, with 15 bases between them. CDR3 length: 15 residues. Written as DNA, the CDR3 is TGCGCCAGCAGCTTAACGGACCCGAACAGTCAGCCCCAGCATTTT. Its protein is CASSLTDPNSQPQHF. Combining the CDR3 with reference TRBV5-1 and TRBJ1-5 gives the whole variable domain KAGVTQTPRYLIKTRGQQVTLSCSPISGHRSVSWYQQTPGQGLQFLFEYFSETQRNKGNFPGRFSGRQFSNSRSEMNVSTLELGDSALYLCASSLTDPNSQPQHFGDGTRLSIL.

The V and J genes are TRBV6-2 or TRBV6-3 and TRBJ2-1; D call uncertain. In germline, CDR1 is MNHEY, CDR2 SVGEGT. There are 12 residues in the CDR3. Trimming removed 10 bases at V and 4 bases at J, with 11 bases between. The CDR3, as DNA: TGTGCCACCTTAGACGGATACAATGAGCAGTTCTTC. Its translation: CATLDGYNEQFF.

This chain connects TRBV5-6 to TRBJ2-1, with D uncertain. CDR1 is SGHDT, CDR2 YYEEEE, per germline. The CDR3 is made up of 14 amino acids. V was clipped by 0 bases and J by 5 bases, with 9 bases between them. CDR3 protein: CASSLGPQDNEQFF. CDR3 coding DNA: TGTGCCAGCAGCTTGGGACCACAAGACAATGAGCAGTTCTTC.

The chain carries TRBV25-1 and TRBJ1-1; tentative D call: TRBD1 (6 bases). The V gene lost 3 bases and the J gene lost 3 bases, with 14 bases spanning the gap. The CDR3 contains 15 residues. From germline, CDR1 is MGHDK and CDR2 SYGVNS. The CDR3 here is CASSDASDSHTEAFF. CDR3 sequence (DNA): TGTGCCAGCAGTGACGCTTCGGACAGTCACACTGAAGCTTTCTTT.

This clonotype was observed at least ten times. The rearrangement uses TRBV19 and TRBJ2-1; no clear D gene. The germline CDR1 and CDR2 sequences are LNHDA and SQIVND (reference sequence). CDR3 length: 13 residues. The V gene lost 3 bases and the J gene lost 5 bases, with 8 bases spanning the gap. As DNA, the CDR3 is TGTGCCAGTAGTATGGGTGGAAACAATGAGCAGTTCTTC. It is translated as CASSMGGNNEQFF.

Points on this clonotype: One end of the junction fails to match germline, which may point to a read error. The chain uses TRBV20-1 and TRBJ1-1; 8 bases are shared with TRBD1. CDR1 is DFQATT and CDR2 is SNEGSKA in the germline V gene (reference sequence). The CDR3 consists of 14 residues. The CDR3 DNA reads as TGCAGTGCGGGGGGACAGGAGATGAACACTGAAGCCTTCTTT. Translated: CSAGGQEMNTEAFF.

CDR3 sequence reads: CASSEAGELFF. The CDR3 nucleotides are TGCGCCAGCAGTGAAGCCGGGGAGCTGTTTTTT. The chain couples TRBV10-1 to TRBJ2-2, with no clear D. This CDR3 is 11 amino acids long. V lost 3 bases and J 6 bases, leaving 2 bases between the germline ends. The germline V gene has CDR1 WNHNN and CDR2 SYGVQD (reference sequence).

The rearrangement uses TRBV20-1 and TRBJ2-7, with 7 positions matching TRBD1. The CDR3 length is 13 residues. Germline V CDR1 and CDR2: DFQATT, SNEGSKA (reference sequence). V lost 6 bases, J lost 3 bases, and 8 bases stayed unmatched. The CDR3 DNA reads TGCAGTGCCCGCCGACAGGGATACTACGAGCAGTACTTC. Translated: CSARRQGYYEQYF.

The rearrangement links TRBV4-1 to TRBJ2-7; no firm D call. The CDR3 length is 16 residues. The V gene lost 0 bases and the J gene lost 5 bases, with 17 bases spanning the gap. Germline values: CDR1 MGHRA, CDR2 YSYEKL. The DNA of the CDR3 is TGCGCCAGCAGCCAAGATTCTCCCCCCGCCCTTAACGAGCAGTACTTC. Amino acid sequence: CASSQDSPPALNEQYF.

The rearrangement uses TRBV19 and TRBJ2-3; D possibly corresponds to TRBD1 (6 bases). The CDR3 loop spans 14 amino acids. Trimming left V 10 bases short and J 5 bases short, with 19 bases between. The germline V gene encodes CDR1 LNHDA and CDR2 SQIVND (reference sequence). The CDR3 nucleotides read TGTGCCACCCAGGGGAGACTTTACCGAGATACGCAGTATTTT. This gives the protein CATQGRLYRDTQYF.

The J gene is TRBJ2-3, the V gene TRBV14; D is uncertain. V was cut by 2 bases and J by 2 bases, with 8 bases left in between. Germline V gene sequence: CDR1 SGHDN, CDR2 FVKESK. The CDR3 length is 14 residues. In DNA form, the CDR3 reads TGTGCCAGCAGCCAACTCCTCAACACAGATACGCAGTATTTT. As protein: CASSQLLNTDTQYF.

The CDR3 nucleotides are TGTGCCACCAGCAGCTACAGGGGGCTCTACGAGCAGTACTTC. Its protein is CATSSYRGLYEQYF. The J gene is TRBJ2-7, the V gene TRBV15, with 9 bases lining up with TRBD1. CDR3 length: 14 amino acids. Trimming removed 3 bases from V and 3 bases from J; junction bases left unmatched: 3. Germline V lookup: CDR1 LNHNV, CDR2 YYDKDF (reference sequence). The full variable domain, with the rest looked up from reference TRBV15 and TRBJ2-7, is DAMVIQNPRYQVTQFGKPVTLSCSQTLNHNVMYWYQQKSSQAPKLLFHYYDKDFNNEADTPDNFQSRRPNTSFCFLDIRSPGLGDTAMYLCATSSYRGLYEQYFGPGTRLTVT.

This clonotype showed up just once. CDR3 in amino acids: CASSLVQADGYTF. DNA for the CDR3: TGCGCCAGCAGCTTGGTGCAGGCGGATGGCTACACCTTC. The J gene is TRBJ1-2, the V gene TRBV5-1; D call uncertain. The germline V gene has CDR1 SGHRS and CDR2 YFSETQ. With 0 bases removed from V and 6 bases from J, the gap between germline ends came to 9 bases. The CDR3 is 13 residues long. The whole variable domain, remainder taken from reference TRBV5-1 and TRBJ1-2, is KAGVTQTPRYLIKTRGQQVTLSCSPISGHRSVSWYQQTPGQGLQFLFEYFSETQRNKGNFPGRFSGRQFSNSRSEMNVSTLELGDSALYLCASSLVQADGYTFGSGTRLTVV.

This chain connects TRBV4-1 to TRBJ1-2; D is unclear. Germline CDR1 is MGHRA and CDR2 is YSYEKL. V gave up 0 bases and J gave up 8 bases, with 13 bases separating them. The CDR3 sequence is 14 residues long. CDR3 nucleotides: TGCGCCAGCAGCCAAGATTGGGGAGGGTGGGGCTACACCTTC. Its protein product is CASSQDWGGWGYTF.